This T cell receptor (beta chain) was captured by sequencing in a study of cytomegalovirus exposure and HLA in healthy donors. Background on the study: An early data release held some 85 million unique TCRs from HLA-typed donors.

Concerning this clone: As yet, its antigen is unknown.

PCR involved 60 Vbeta and 13 Jbeta primers. Libraries were prepared by immunoSEQ multiplex PCR; TCRdb keeps only in-frame clonotypes and omits some of them. In all, the sample yields roughly 120,000 clones. Study-level points and caveats: As was reported, the HLA-A and HLA-B alleles of most subjects were accurately predicted from TCR beta sequences.

The source material was PBMCs. This TCR derives from a man between 18 and 35 years old in good health and CMV-seronegative.

The DNA of the CDR3 is TGCAGCGTTGACGGGGACAGGGCGGCTAGCACAGATACGCAGTATTTT. Protein: CSVDGDRAASTDTQYF. The rearrangement uses TRBV29-1 and TRBJ2-3; 9 bases align to TRBD1. The ends lost 3 bases at V and 0 bases at J; junction bases unmatched: 7. Germline-derived CDR1 and CDR2 are SQVTM and ANQGSEA. The CDR3 contains 16 residues.